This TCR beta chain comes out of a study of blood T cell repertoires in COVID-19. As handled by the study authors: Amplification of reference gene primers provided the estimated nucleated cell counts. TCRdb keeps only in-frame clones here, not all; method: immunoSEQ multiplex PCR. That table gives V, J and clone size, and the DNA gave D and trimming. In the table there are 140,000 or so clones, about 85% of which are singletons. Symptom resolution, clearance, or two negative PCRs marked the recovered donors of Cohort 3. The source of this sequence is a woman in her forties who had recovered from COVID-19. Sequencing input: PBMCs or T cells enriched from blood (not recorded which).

The CDR3 loop is CASNLPSGYTEAFF. The CDR3 bases are TGTGCCAGCAATCTACCGTCAGGGTACACTGAAGCTTTCTTT. The chain recombines TRBV28 with TRBJ1-1; D may be TRBD1 (5 bases). The germline gives CDR1 MDHEN, CDR2 SYDVKM. The CDR3 loop spans 14 amino acids. V gave up 7 bases and J gave up 3 bases, with 15 bases separating them.